The text below deals with one TCR beta chain. It lacks a known antigen. The cohort comprised several hundred healthy bone marrow donors. All cohort members were sampled while nominally healthy, although unrecorded immune exposures were likely present. The donor tested CMV seronegative, placing the donor among the 300 to 450 seronegative members of the cohort. A peripheral blood sample was provided by each donor, and peripheral blood mononuclear cells were used for TCR beta sequencing. Genomic DNA was extracted from the blood cell samples with the Qiagen DNeasy Blood Extraction Kit. Receptor amplification or capture employed the immunoSEQ multiplex PCR assay. For the multiplex PCR, a mixture combining 60 forward primers for TCR Vbeta segments and 13 reverse primers for TCR Jbeta segments was used. A multiplex PCR assay on genomic DNA amplified the CDR3 region of rearranged TCR beta genes. The amplified TCR beta libraries were sequenced on the Illumina HiSeq System as 87-base-pair reads. The source study handled its data this way. A later analysis tallied roughly 80 million unique TCR beta chains across the approximately 670 repertoires, and roughly 11 million of those chains were shared by two or more donors. Raw reads were error-corrected and collapsed into unique sequences with a nearest-neighbor algorithm that merged closely related sequences to remove PCR and sequencing errors. To assign V, D and J gene segments, CDR3 sequences were aligned to IMGT reference sequences. For a sequence to be retained, a match of at least six nucleotides to both a V gene segment and a J gene segment was required. Rearrangements were called productive when the CDR3 lacked stop codons and stayed in frame with V and J; all others were non-productive. CDR3 was defined by IMGT convention, running from the second conserved V-encoded cysteine to the conserved J-encoded phenylalanine. The earlier analysis of approximately 590 of the donors excluded any sequence lacking an unambiguous match to a single V gene segment. An earlier analysis of 450 to 650 of the donors called V segments functional above 56.7% productive rearrangements and segregating when the between-donor standard deviation exceeded 5%. A statistical classification framework was built to diagnose cytomegalovirus status from the catalog of TCR beta chain sequences. In a later analysis, V and J genes were assigned by comparing TCR nucleotide sequences against IMGT/GENE-DB human TR gene sequences. The TCRdist pipeline was used in a later analysis to assign CDR3 sequences and most-parsimonious VDJ recombination scenarios. A later analysis defined each TCR beta chain by its CDR3 amino acid sequence plus V-gene family, and excluded reads lacking a unique V-gene family. A later analysis removed 500 to 600 highly shared, low-generation-probability nucleotide sequences to deal with suspected cross-contamination and a sequencing artifact. A later analysis calculated a clonal expansion index for each public chain from normalized within-repertoire ranks of inferred template counts. Generation probabilities in a later analysis came from a VDJ recombination model fitted to out-of-frame rearrangements, and those results were checked against IGoR. In a later analysis, hypergeometric tests were used to score TCR-TCR, TCR-HLA and TCR-CMV co-occurrence, with a repertoire-size bias correction applied to TCR pairs. False discovery rates were estimated in a later analysis by permuting HLA or CMV assignments 20 times. In a later analysis, co-occurring TCRs were grouped using DBSCAN, and TCRdist sequence similarity was added for clustering within HLA-allele-positive subsets. Co-occurrence clustering excluded repertoires with fewer than 30,000 or more than 120,000 public chains, plus five with anomalous nucleotide sharing. As stored in TCRdb, this immuneACCESS dataset retains in-frame rearrangements with V and J assigned. A fraction of the clones does not appear; measured against another copy, unresolved V genes explain less than half of the discrepancy, and the remainder lacks a known reason. From that table come the V and J calls and clone size; the DNA was used to work out D and trimming. The sample table on file contains more than 45,000 clones. The ten top clones hold less than 4.5% of the sample.

V loses 5 bases at its end and J loses 3 bases; junction bases beyond the gene matches: 6. The germline V gene specifies MDHEN as CDR1 and SYDVKM as CDR2. The CDR3 runs 14 amino acids, cysteine and phenylalanine included. The kept DNA is CDR3 alone, 42 bases in frame from the first base. The data are from a study of cytomegalovirus exposure and HLA in healthy donors (dated by TCRdb to 2015 to 2018). Describing the broader study: An earlier analysis of some 600 of the donors reported 276 Gb of sequence data and around 120 million unique TCR beta sequences obtained from about 179 million T cells. Genome-wide SNP genotypes for about three fifths of the roughly 670 donors were used in a later genetic analysis, which treated that subset as a discovery cohort. Rather than drawing on any new phenotypic data, the later analysis identified candidate immune exposures from TCR beta sequences and the way those sequences occurred across donors. Alongside the repertoire data, information on donor age, sex, ethnicity and CMV serostatus was compiled. Typing coverage varied by locus: 629-630 donors for A, B, C, DRB1 and DQB1; more than 500 for DQA1; approximately 610 for DPA1; roughly 470 for DPB1. Roughly 320 gigabases of sequencing data and approximately 91 million unique TCR sequences made up an early release that covered over 550 HLA-typed donors. On average, roughly 250,000 unique TCR beta nucleotide sequences were sequenced per donor among 300 to 500 genotyped donors of the cohort, with 15% to 20% of those sequences being non-productive. The study aimed to test whether signatures of past pathogen exposure could be identified by cataloging public T cell receptors. High-throughput TCR immunosequencing, statistical association of individual TCRs with disease status, and machine learning were combined to predict cytomegalovirus infection status. The study profiled the T cell repertoires of some 610 subjects by immunosequencing and related them to cytomegalovirus serostatus. In addition to the first cohort of 666 subjects, a separate validation cohort of 120 different subjects was used. To decide whether each TCR beta V gene segment behaved as functional or pseudogenic, an earlier analysis of some 600 of the donors relied on high-throughput TCR beta sequencing. The genetic ancestry cluster associated with self-reported Caucasian donors included about four fifths of the 300 to 450 genotyped donors. A later analysis re-analyzed previously published TCR beta repertoires from 666 donors and added high-resolution HLA genotyping to study TCR occurrence patterns. Roughly 5 DR-DQ haplotypes were handled as single units for association and clustering, since linkage in the cohort was strong. Both class I and class II loci were covered by HLA typing, at four-digit resolution. Every repertoire in the discovery cohort had been generated on one and the same sequencing platform. Findings and caveats that apply to the study as a whole: Broadly in line with IMGT annotations, most TCR beta V segments showed up in productive rearrangements about 87% or about 30% of the time in an earlier analysis of approximately 600 of the donors. Several of the top co-occurrence clusters appeared to be linked to parvovirus B19, influenza, CMV and Epstein-Barr virus, according to a later analysis. HLA typing was unavailable for some donors at each locus, so association tests used only the typed subset. A cluster of highly shared sequence variants was judged likely to be a technical artifact of the sequencing pipeline. It was suggested by the authors that the approach could potentially be generalized to other disease states and immunological phenotypes. A later analysis associated 15,000 to 20,000 TCR beta sequences with specific HLA alleles at a false discovery rate of 0.05. The only immune exposure information available for the cohort was CMV serostatus. A few of the identified cytomegalovirus-associated TCR beta chains were confirmed in vitro to be specific for cytomegalovirus antigens. An association between a missense DCLRE1C variant and V-gene and J-gene trimming of TCR beta chains was found in a later genetic analysis and replicated in an independent cohort. A further reported finding was that TCR beta sequences accurately predicted the HLA-A and HLA-B alleles for most subjects in the first cohort. Most CMV-associated TCR beta chains appeared to be HLA-restricted in a later analysis, and the HLA associations seemed to be driven largely by CMV exposure. In the study, 150 to 200 TCR beta chains were listed as associated with cytomegalovirus. Because counts were too low, around 17 rarely observed V segments, including chromosome 9 orphons, were left out of the earlier analysis of 587 of the donors. Only TCR beta chains were sequenced in this cohort, and the absence of alpha or paired-chain data limited detectable features. Correlated functional status among segregating V segments might be attributable to linkage disequilibrium, but an unknown experimental factor could not be ruled out. In a later analysis, HLA-associated TCR beta chains showed more clonal expansion and lower generation probabilities than non-associated chains that were equally common. While some public TCRs were present in many individuals, most TCR sequences turned up only very rarely across donors. Cytomegalovirus status was reported to be diagnosed by the classifier with high specificity and sensitivity in both the original and validation cohorts. Compared with the 666-donor mean, donors in an Asian-associated ancestry cluster had fewer N-insertions in productive TCRs, according to a later genetic analysis. In a later analysis, TCR association rates were found to vary across HLA loci, with the most associated TCRs seen for DRB1 alleles and the fewest for HLA-C alleles. Some IMGT-functional V segments, including TRBV6-2 and TRBV6-3, could not be distinguished by the 87-base-pair reads and were therefore excluded. Assigning TCR associations to individual alleles was difficult when HLA alleles, especially DR and DQ, strongly co-occurred. The presence/absence analyses assumed that sequencing depth was roughly uniform across donors, and that assumption may not be true.

The sample taken for sequencing was PBMCs. This receptor chain uses TRBV28 and TRBJ1-2; 7 of the junction bases match TRBD1. The receptor's source is a male donor in good health and CMV-seronegative. The DNA is TGTGCCAGCAGTCAAGACAGGGAGGACTATGGCTACACCTTC. This is translated as CASSQDREDYGYTF.